Presented here are 16 T cell receptor beta chains from one specimen sequenced in a study of cytomegalovirus exposure and HLA in healthy donors. PCR employed 60 Vbeta and 13 Jbeta primers. Assay used: immunoSEQ multiplex PCR; TCRdb lists only in-frame clones, some missing. The sample has about 160,000 clones, 70% to 80% seen once; the top ten hold approximately 1.5%. Sequenced material: PBMCs. These receptors were obtained from a middle-aged man in good health and CMV-seronegative.

The chain is built from TRBV30 and TRBJ1-1; the match to TRBD1 covers 8 bases. V trimming: 3 bases; J trimming: 10 bases; junction bases outside the gene matches: 7. In germline, CDR1 is GTSNPN, CDR2 SVGIG (reference sequence). This CDR3 spans 12 amino acids. CDR3 residues: CAWRTQGERAFF. CDR3 DNA sequence: TGTGCCTGGAGAACACAGGGGGAGAGAGCTTTCTTT. Variable domain in full (rest from reference TRBV30 and TRBJ1-1): SQTIHQWPATLVQPVGSPLSLECTVEGTSNPNLYWYRQAAGRGLQLLFYSVGIGQISSEVPQNLSASRPQDRQFILSSKKLLLSDSGFYLCAWRTQGERAFFGQGTRLTVV.

A remark on this clone: The identical CDR3 is also encoded by other nucleotide sequences in the sample. The V call is TRBV7-2, the J call TRBJ2-1; 14 bases are a match to TRBD2. This CDR3 spans 15 amino acids. The V gene's germline CDR1 is SGHTA and CDR2 FQGNSA. The V segment lost 1 base and the J segment 7 bases; nucleotides outside the gene matches: 0. In DNA, the CDR3 is TGTGCCAGCAGCTTAGGACTAGCGGGAGGGAATGAGCAGTTCTTC. Protein: CASSLGLAGGNEQFF.

The genes are TRBV5-1 and TRBJ2-5, with TRBD1 matching over 9 bases. Germline CDR1 is SGHRS and CDR2 is YFSETQ. The V and J ends lost 3 bases and 1 base, in that order; junction bases with no gene match: 4. This CDR3 spans 15 amino acids. The CDR3 region is CASSSTGGIQETQYF. The CDR3 bases are TGCGCCAGCAGCTCAACAGGGGGCATCCAAGAGACCCAGTACTTC.

CDR3 loop: CSVTAPSGATSYEQYF. Here the CDR3 DNA reads TGCAGCGTCACGGCACCTAGCGGGGCAACCTCCTACGAGCAGTACTTC. The chain joins TRBV29-1 to TRBJ2-7; the match to TRBD2 covers 9 bases. Germline lookup yields CDR1 SQVTM and CDR2 ANQGSEA. The CDR3 consists of 16 residues. The V segment lost 6 bases and the J segment 0 bases; nucleotides outside the gene matches: 12.

This clone turned up a few times. The V and J genes are TRBV6-4 and TRBJ2-2; 10 positions agree with TRBD1. Looked up from germline, CDR1 is MRHNA and CDR2 is SNTAGT. The J segment lost 5 bases and the V segment lost 9 bases, leaving 6 bases of the junction unmatched. The CDR3 contains 14 residues. DNA of the CDR3: TGTGCCAGTAGGGGACAGGGGAGAACCGGGGAGCTGTTTTTT. Translated, it gives CASRGQGRTGELFF.

The genes are TRBV4-1 and TRBJ1-3, with TRBD2 matching over 14 bases. The J call is in doubt because the DNA end fits TRBJ2-2 better. The CDR3 contains 17 residues. In germline, CDR1 is MGHRA, CDR2 YSYEKL. This CDR3 reads CASSLGLAGVHTGELFF. The CDR3 coding sequence is TGCGCCAGCAGCCTGGGACTAGCGGGAGTTCATACCGGGGAGCTGTTTTTT.

The gene calls are TRBV7-3 and TRBJ2-2; D possibly corresponds to TRBD2 (5 bases). Germline V CDR1 and CDR2: SGHTA, FQGTGA. The CDR3 is made up of 18 amino acids. V was pared by 5 bases and J by 4 bases, with 23 bases between. The DNA of the CDR3 is TGTGCCAGCAGCCCATCTTTGAGCTCACGGGATGTCACCGGGGAGCTGTTTTTT. This gives the protein CASSPSLSSRDVTGELFF.

In this sample, this clone turned up a few times. The chain carries TRBV10-1 and TRBJ2-7; TRBD1 or TRBD2 may be the D gene (5 bases each). V dropped 6 bases and J dropped 5 bases, with 14 bases sitting between them. The CDR3 spans 13 residues. Germline V gene sequence: CDR1 WNHNN, CDR2 SYGVQD (reference sequence). The chain's CDR3 is CASSEGPSHEQYF. As DNA, the CDR3 is TGCGCCAGCAGCGAGGGGCCGAGCCACGAGCAGTACTTC.

A word on this clone: At the DNA level, this CDR3 is encoded by other sequences in the same sample as well. The CDR3 nucleotides are TGTGCCAGCAGTTGGGGCCGGGCCAGCGGGAGGCCGGGCACAGATACGCAGTATTTT. As protein: CASSWGRASGRPGTDTQYF. The chain uses TRBV28 and TRBJ2-3, with 9 positions matching TRBD2. Germline V gene data show CDR1 as MDHEN and CDR2 as SYDVKM. The length of the CDR3 is 19 residues. V shed 4 bases and J 1 base; nucleotides not matched to a gene: 15.

The chain has TRBV6-6 and TRBJ2-1, with TRBD2 identical over 11 bases. V lost 6 bases to trimming and J lost 7 bases; unmatched junction nucleotides: 5. This CDR3 region has 14 residues. Germline V gives CDR1 MNHNY, CDR2 SVGAGI (reference sequence). CDR3 DNA sequence: TGTGCCAGCAGGGAGACTAGCGGGGCTAATGAGCAGTTCTTC. Translated: CASRETSGANEQFF.

About this clone: One end of the junction fails to match germline, which may point to a read error. The CDR3 bases are TGTGCTAGCAGCCTCGGACAGGGGAGTGCGAACACTGAAGCTTTCTTT. Protein product: CASSLGQGSANTEAFF. The chain recombines TRBV7-7 with TRBJ1-1; 9 bases fit TRBD1. Germline loops: CDR1 SSHAT, CDR2 FNYEAQ (reference sequence). The CDR3 has 16 residues.

The CDR3 coding sequence is TGTGCCAGCAGTGTGACAGGGGGCCTCTCTGGGGCCAACGTCCTGACTTTC. Translation: CASSVTGGLSGANVLTF. V and J are TRBV27 and TRBJ2-6; 10 bases align to TRBD1. CDR1 MNHEY and CDR2 SMNVEV come from the germline V gene (reference sequence). The CDR3 has 17 amino acids. The V gene end was trimmed by 5 bases and the J gene end by 0 bases; junction bases not matched to a gene: 4.

The chain links TRBV4-1 to TRBJ2-7, with 9 bases matching TRBD2. The CDR3 has 14 amino acids. Germline values: CDR1 MGHRA, CDR2 YSYEKL. With 6 bases clipped from V and 5 bases from J, the junction kept 8 bases outside the gene matches. The CDR3 sequence is CASRTLAGAHEQYF. The DNA of the CDR3 is TGCGCCAGCAGGACTTTAGCGGGAGCCCACGAGCAGTACTTC.

The chain has TRBV12-1 and TRBJ2-3; TRBD2 is taken as the D call from the table, unchecked against the DNA. TRBV12-1 is listed as a pseudogene. The CDR3 length is 15 residues. CDR3: CASGISGTSTDTQYF. DNA for the CDR3: TGTGCCAGCGGAATTAGCGGCACTAGCACAGATACGCAGTATTTT.

The chain joins TRBV7-9 to TRBJ2-7; 9 bases align to TRBD1. CDR1 and CDR2 from the germline V gene are SEHNR and FQNEAQ (reference sequence). The CDR3 spans 14 residues. Unmatched junction bases numbered 6, after V lost 4 bases and J lost 5 bases. This chain's CDR3 is CASSYSGQGNEQYF. In nucleotides, the CDR3 is TGTGCCAGCAGCTACTCGGGACAGGGAAACGAGCAGTACTTC. Full variable domain (rest looked up from reference TRBV7-9 and TRBJ2-7): DTGVSQNPRHKITKRGQNVTFRCDPISEHNRLYWYRQTLGQGPEFLTYFQNEAQLEKSRLLSDRFSAERPKGSFSTLEIQRTEQGDSAMYLCASSYSGQGNEQYFGPGTRLTVT.

The chain uses TRBV6-1 and TRBJ2-3; D is ambiguous. V lost 2 bases and J 0 bases, leaving 6 bases between the germline ends. Germline V CDR1 and CDR2: MNHNS, SASEGT. The CDR3 sequence is 14 residues long. In DNA, the CDR3 is TGTGCCAGCAGTGAACAGTTTAGCACAGATACGCAGTATTTT. Translation gives CASSEQFSTDTQYF.